Included here is one T cell receptor beta chain sequence, with context. This receptor's antigen is unknown. No base quality values were provided; no much bigger clone lies one nucleotide off. This sample is drawn from a study of blood T cell repertoires in COVID-19 (dated by TCRdb to 2020 to 2021). Regarding the study in general: Collaborator samples came from the United States, Italy and Spain and covered acute and convalescent phases of COVID-19. A freely available public database, intended as a resource for researchers studying the immune response to SARS-CoV-2, is where the repertoires were released. Samples were obtained from the ongoing ImmuneRACE study (first 160 participants) and from 1,254 subjects provided by 6 global collaborators. HLA class I and class II types, where available, came from metadata supplied by the sample provider rather than from assay-based typing. A de-identified subject ID, COVID-19 status, age in years and sex were almost always included in the sample metadata. The material from the prospective study consisted of cDNA or gDNA derived from T cells, B-cell-depleted T cells, or PBMCs. Deeply sampled blood TCRbeta repertoires from subjects exposed to, actively infected with, or recovered from COVID-19 were included in the dataset.

CDR1 SEHNR and CDR2 FQNEAQ are derived from the germline V gene (reference sequence). Trimming costs V 8 bases and J 6 bases, and their ends lie 16 bases apart. Including cysteine and phenylalanine, the CDR3 has 13 amino acids. Of the read, only the CDR3 DNA is kept; its 39 bases are in frame from base 1. At one collaborating source in Seattle, patients were enrolled during active infection and were followed longitudinally through the course of disease. Whole blood was collected in K2EDTA tubes by collaborating institutions according to the institutions' own protocols. Collaborator samples were shipped for TCRbeta analysis as frozen whole blood, isolated PBMCs, or DNA extracted from either sample type. The immunoSEQ Assay, a bias-controlled multiplex PCR, was used to amplify TCRbeta CDR3 regions from genomic DNA. In the authors' own workflow: Nucleated cell counts per sample were estimated from amplification of reference gene primers within the assay. Sequence reads were collapsed and filtered to measure the absolute abundance of every unique TCRbeta CDR3 rearrangement. For each sample, productive Simpson clonality was calculated by taking the square root of Simpson's diversity index across productive rearrangements. Sourced from immuneACCESS, this table was stored by TCRdb with only in-frame sequences that have V and J called. A share of the clones is absent; for the studies checked, an unresolved V gene accounts for under half, and the remainder has no known explanation. That table supplies the V and J calls and clone size; D and trimming were determined from the DNA. The sample yields approximately 350,000 clones; 75% to 90% were counted once. The ten largest clones take up less than 9% of the sample.

Beyond this particular receptor, the publication reports: The amount of clinical and demographic metadata varied by source and participant and was provided uncurated.

This chain joins TRBV7-9 to TRBJ1-2; TRBD1 is a possible D gene, resting on 6 matching bases. Sequenced input: peripheral blood. The clonotype comes from a woman aged 55 to 70 with COVID-19, enrolled during active disease. The nucleotide sequence is given as TGTGCCAGCGTAGGAACCCAGGGGAATGGCTACACCTTC. The encoded protein is CASVGTQGNGYTF.